Shown below are 14 T cell receptor beta chains from a single sample sequenced in a study of T-cell reconstitution after alpha-beta-depleted transplantation in children. This sample's TCRbeta library carried unique molecular identifier barcodes. One entry per CDR3 protein, called by TCRdb with MiXCR from the PCR reads. The sample includes about 280,000 distinct CDR3 sequences, about 9.9% of them seen just once. This specimen was peripheral blood, taken 180 days after TCRalphabeta/CD19-depleted stem cell transplant. The receptors were sampled from a male patient aged 2 to 10 who had a stem cell transplant for chronic granulomatous disease, so the T cells may come from the graft donor.

This clonotype was recorded many times. This chain links TRBV12-3 or TRBV12-4 with TRBJ2-1; D remains unclear. The CDR3 runs to 13 residues. V lost 3 bases and J 6 bases, leaving 9 bases between the germline ends. The CDR3: CASSFTTTNEQFF. CDR3 sequence (DNA): TGTGCCAGCAGTTTTACAACCACCAATGAGCAGTTCTTC.

This clonotype was observed at least ten times. V gene TRBV29-1 combines with J gene TRBJ2-1, with 12 bases aligning to TRBD2. This CDR3 region has 17 residues. CDR1 is SQVTM and CDR2 is ANQGSEA in the germline V gene. The J segment lost 4 bases and the V segment lost 1 base, leaving 8 bases of the junction unmatched. Here the CDR3 reads CSVEGGLAGGPYNEQFF. CDR3 bases: TGCAGCGTTGAAGGGGGGCTAGCGGGAGGGCCTTACAATGAGCAGTTCTTC.

Ten or more counts support this clonotype. The rearrangement links TRBV12-3 or TRBV12-4 to TRBJ2-2; D is possibly TRBD1 or TRBD2 (5 bases each). The V gene lost 3 bases and the J gene lost 2 bases, with 16 bases spanning the gap. The CDR3 loop spans 17 amino acids. In DNA form, the CDR3 reads TGTGCCAGCAGTTTGATTGTGGGGACCTCTAACACCGGGGAGCTGTTTTTT. It specifies CASSLIVGTSNTGELFF.

This clonotype was detected many times. J is TRBJ2-3 and V is TRBV9; 8 positions agree with TRBD2. Trimming cost V 3 bases and J 2 bases; bases outside gene matches: 5. Per germline, CDR1 SGDLS and CDR2 YYNGEE. The CDR3 sequence is 15 residues long. The CDR3 nucleotides are TGTGCCAGCAGCGCTAGCGGGCGGTACACAGATACGCAGTATTTT. Translation gives CASSASGRYTDTQYF.

This clonotype was seen ten or more times. As DNA, the CDR3 is TGTGCCACCAGCACCTCGACCTGGGGCGAGCAGTACTTC. Protein product: CATSTSTWGEQYF. The J gene is TRBJ2-7, the V gene TRBV15; D not resolved. Between the trimmed V and J ends, which lost 4 bases and 6 bases, there was a span of 13 bases. The germline V gene has CDR1 LNHNV and CDR2 YYDKDF (reference sequence). This CDR3 is 13 amino acids long.

This clonotype was counted many times. V usage is TRBV20-1 and J usage is TRBJ2-7, with D tentatively TRBD2 (6 bases). CDR1 is DFQATT, CDR2 SNEGSKA, per germline (reference sequence). V dropped 3 bases and J dropped 2 bases, with 11 bases sitting between them. CDR3 length equals 13 residues. The CDR3 reads CSARGGKTYEQYF. The CDR3 bases are TGCAGTGCTAGGGGGGGAAAAACCTACGAGCAGTACTTC.

This clonotype was seen at least ten times. The chain uses TRBV5-1 and TRBJ2-7; 7 nucleotides line up with TRBD1. The germline gives CDR1 SGHRS, CDR2 YFSETQ. The V and J ends lost 1 base and 3 bases, in that order; junction bases with no gene match: 4. This CDR3 has 14 amino acids. This CDR3 reads CASSLTGDLYEQYF. In DNA, the CDR3 is TGCGCCAGCAGCTTGACAGGGGATCTCTACGAGCAGTACTTC. Full variable domain (outside the CDR3, taken from reference TRBV5-1 and TRBJ2-7): KAGVTQTPRYLIKTRGQQVTLSCSPISGHRSVSWYQQTPGQGLQFLFEYFSETQRNKGNFPGRFSGRQFSNSRSEMNVSTLELGDSALYLCASSLTGDLYEQYFGPGTRLTVT.

This chain uses TRBV12-3 or TRBV12-4 with TRBJ1-1; weak D call: TRBD1 (5 bases). V dropped 8 bases and J dropped 1 base, with 23 bases sitting between them. This CDR3 is 17 amino acids long. CDR3 DNA: TGTGCCAGCGATTATTACGGGGGAGGGAGGCCGAACACTGAAGCTTTCTTT. This sequence encodes CASDYYGGGRPNTEAFF.

This clonotype was seen repeatedly, ten times or more. This chain links TRBV5-1 with TRBJ2-3; D is perhaps TRBD1 (5 bases). V gave up 5 bases and J gave up 6 bases, with 13 bases separating them. Per germline, CDR1 SGHRS and CDR2 YFSETQ. The CDR3 contains 13 residues. CDR3 loop: CASRASGLDTQYF. The CDR3 region has the DNA TGCGCCAGCAGAGCATCAGGGTTGGATACGCAGTATTTT. Full variable domain (outside the CDR3, taken from reference TRBV5-1 and TRBJ2-3): KAGVTQTPRYLIKTRGQQVTLSCSPISGHRSVSWYQQTPGQGLQFLFEYFSETQRNKGNFPGRFSGRQFSNSRSEMNVSTLELGDSALYLCASRASGLDTQYFGPGTRLTVL.

This clonotype was observed at least ten times. The gene calls are TRBV5-1 and TRBJ2-5, with D possibly being TRBD1 (5 bases). Per germline, CDR1 SGHRS and CDR2 YFSETQ. Deletions cut 2 bases from V and 4 bases from J, with 9 bases between. The CDR3 runs 13 residues. The CDR3 loop is CASSLGARETQYF. The DNA of the CDR3 is TGCGCCAGCAGCTTAGGGGCCAGAGAGACCCAGTACTTC.

Notes on this clonotype: This could be a read error, since a much larger clone is one nucleotide away. This chain connects TRBV5-1 to TRBJ2-7; TRBD1 or TRBD2 may be the D gene (5 bases each). Germline CDR1 is SGHRS and CDR2 is YFSETQ. This CDR3 is 16 amino acids long. V was trimmed by 0 bases and J by 4 bases, leaving 17 bases between them. The CDR3 region has the DNA TGCGCCAGCAGCTTGGAACCGGGACGGATCGATTACGAGCAGTACTTC. Translation gives CASSLEPGRIDYEQYF. The variable domain in full, completed from reference TRBV5-1 and TRBJ2-7, reads KAGVTQTPRYLIKTRGQQVTLSCSPISGHRSVSWYQQTPGQGLQFLFEYFSETQRNKGNFPGRFSGRQFSNSRSEMNVSTLELGDSALYLCASSLEPGRIDYEQYFGPGTRLTVT.

This clonotype was recorded many times. The chain carries TRBV12-3 or TRBV12-4 and TRBJ2-1; D ambiguous. The V and J ends lost 6 bases and 0 bases respectively, with 12 bases between them. This CDR3 comprises 15 residues. The CDR3 DNA is TGTGCCAGCAGAGAGGACGGAAGCTCCTACAATGAGCAGTTCTTC. Translated, it gives CASREDGSSYNEQFF.

The sample holds many counts of this clonotype. The chain couples TRBV29-1 to TRBJ2-1, with 14 bases that match TRBD2. Germline CDR1 and CDR2: SQVTM and ANQGSEA. The CDR3 has 16 amino acids. V dropped 6 bases and J dropped 0; count of bases not matched to a gene: 4. CDR3 nucleotides: TGCAGCGTGTCCGGACTAGCGGGGGGCTCCTACAATGAGCAGTTCTTC. Translating gives CSVSGLAGGSYNEQFF.

This clonotype appeared many times. The V and J genes are TRBV6-1 and TRBJ2-1, with TRBD2 identical over 14 bases. In germline, CDR1 is MNHNS, CDR2 SASEGT. Losses at the gene ends were 4 bases for V and 9 bases for J; bases not matched to a gene: 5. The length of the CDR3 is 15 residues. The CDR3 coding sequence is TGTGCCAGCAGTGGGGGGACTAGCGGGAGAGGTGAGCAGTTCTTC. Its protein is CASSGGTSGRGEQFF.